This record covers a single T cell receptor (beta chain). This specimen belongs to a study of T cell changes during pregnancy in multiple sclerosis. TCRdb's copy holds only in-frame clones and misses some; the assay was immunoSEQ multiplex PCR. This table holds tens of thousands of clones, 80% to 95% found once. CDR3 length: 18 amino acids. Trimming cost V 3 bases and J 4 bases; bases outside gene matches: 18. Germline V CDR1 and CDR2: SGDLS, YYNGEE. The sequence was collected from a female donor in good health, enrolled as a control in a pregnancy study. The sequenced sample was peripheral blood, obtained after pregnancy. The rearrangement uses TRBV9 and TRBJ2-7; 8 bases are a match to TRBD2. The CDR3 reads CASSALEDPGLEVYEQYF. The DNA of the CDR3 is TGTGCCAGCAGCGCCCTAGAAGATCCGGGACTAGAGGTTTACGAGCAGTACTTC.